These 21 T cell receptor beta chains share one sample of origin, sequenced in a study of T cells in Graves' hyperthyroidism and ophthalmopathy. Amplified TCR beta CDR3 regions derived from RNA transcripts. Initially, a first-round RT-PCR of the TCR CDR3 employed the HTBI primer set. In TCRdb, the multiplex PCR reads were re-called with MiXCR into one record per CDR3 protein. The sample holds 300,000 to 350,000 distinct CDR3 sequences, approximately 18% seen once. Sequences were obtained from blood. Source of these receptors: a woman between 50 and 59 years old with Graves' hyperthyroidism.

The chain carries TRBV6-5 and TRBJ1-2; D remains ambiguous. With 2 bases removed from V and 1 base from J, the gap between germline ends came to 8 bases. Germline-derived CDR1 and CDR2 are MNHEY and SVGAGI. This CDR3 region has 14 residues. The CDR3 nucleotides read TGTGCCAGCAGTTACAGGGAGAATAACTATGGCTACACCTTC. Its protein product is CASSYRENNYGYTF.

In this sample, this clonotype turned up many times. The rearrangement joins TRBV18 to TRBJ1-1; D is perhaps TRBD1 (5 bases). The CDR3 has 15 residues. Trimming cost V 4 bases and J 3 bases, with 15 bases left between them. Germline CDR1 KGHSH, CDR2 LQKENI. CDR3 DNA: TGTGCCAGCTCACTTCGCGGGGGGAGTGACACTGAAGCTTTCTTT. Its translation: CASSLRGGSDTEAFF.

Many counts were recorded for this clonotype. The rearrangement uses TRBV11-1 and TRBJ1-2; TRBD1 agrees at 9 bases. This CDR3 has 15 residues. Germline CDR1 and CDR2: SGHAT and FQDESV (reference sequence). Losses at the gene ends were 5 bases for V and 5 bases for J; bases not matched to a gene: 9. The CDR3 reads CASSTGQGVEYGYTF. In DNA, the CDR3 is TGTGCCAGCAGCACGGGACAGGGAGTAGAGTATGGCTACACCTTC.

This clonotype was seen many times. The V gene is TRBV29-1, the J gene TRBJ2-5; a weak D match, TRBD1 (6 bases). In germline, CDR1 is SQVTM, CDR2 ANQGSEA. Deletions cut 6 bases from V and 5 bases from J, with 10 bases between. The CDR3 spans 11 residues. This CDR3 is CSVEQGETQYF. CDR3 bases: TGCAGCGTAGAACAGGGTGAGACCCAGTACTTC.

This clonotype was seen only a few times. The gene calls are TRBV12-3 or TRBV12-4 and TRBJ1-2; D is unresolved. This CDR3 region has 14 residues. The germline V and J ends were trimmed by 0 bases and 4 bases, with 9 bases remaining between them. CDR3 sequence reads: CASSLANSGYGYTF. The CDR3 DNA is TGTGCCAGCAGTTTAGCGAACTCGGGCTATGGCTACACCTTC.

V and J are TRBV4-1 and TRBJ2-1; 11 bases match TRBD2. V shed 0 bases, J shed 5 bases, and the junction held 12 bases outside the gene matches. The CDR3 extends over 19 amino acids. Germline V gives CDR1 MGHRA, CDR2 YSYEKL. The CDR3 DNA reads as TGCGCCAGCAGCCAAGAAATGGCTAGCGGGGGGCCAAACGACAATGAGCAGTTCTTC. Translating it yields CASSQEMASGGPNDNEQFF.

This clonotype was observed a few times. This chain uses TRBV12-3 or TRBV12-4 with TRBJ2-2; a possible D gene is TRBD2 (6 bases). V lost 5 bases and J 6 bases, leaving 13 bases between the germline ends. The CDR3 has 14 residues. The CDR3 loop reads CASSVTGLSGELFF. The CDR3 DNA is TGTGCCAGCAGTGTAACGGGACTCTCCGGGGAGCTGTTTTTT.

This clonotype was detected a few times. The gene calls are TRBV7-9 and TRBJ2-3, with 12 bases fitting TRBD2. In germline, CDR1 is SEHNR, CDR2 FQNEAQ (reference sequence). The ends lost 8 bases at V and 6 bases at J; junction bases unmatched: 9. CDR3 length equals 15 residues. CDR3 sequence (DNA): TGTGCCAGCCAAGGACTAGCGGGATCATTCGATACGCAGTATTTT. This sequence encodes CASQGLAGSFDTQYF.

This clonotype was detected only a few times. V usage is TRBV5-1 and J usage is TRBJ2-5, with D unclear. The CDR3 contains 13 residues. Deletions cut 4 bases from V and 5 bases from J, with 12 bases between. Looked up from germline, CDR1 is SGHRS and CDR2 is YFSETQ. The CDR3 loop reads CASSPGIFETQYF. CDR3 nucleotides: TGCGCCAGCAGCCCGGGCATTTTCGAGACCCAGTACTTC.

The chain has TRBV19 and TRBJ1-2; D is undetermined. The CDR3 extends over 14 amino acids. Germline V gives CDR1 LNHDA, CDR2 SQIVND (reference sequence). Deletions cut 3 bases from V and 7 bases from J, with 15 bases between. Written as DNA, the CDR3 is TGTGCCAGTAGTATTGACGTGGACGGTCTTGGCTACACCTTC. Protein: CASSIDVDGLGYTF. Complete variable domain (other parts from reference TRBV19 and TRBJ1-2): DGGITQSPKYLFRKEGQNVTLSCEQNLNHDAMYWYRQDPGQGLRLIYYSQIVNDFQKGDIAEGYSVSREKKESFPLTVTSAQKNPTAFYLCASSIDVDGLGYTFGSGTRLTVV.

This chain connects TRBV28 to TRBJ2-1; no clear D. V was trimmed by 3 bases and J by 5 bases, leaving 17 bases between them. This CDR3 has 16 amino acids. The germline gives CDR1 MDHEN, CDR2 SYDVKM. CDR3 residues: CASSFLLGPTNNEQFF. CDR3 coding DNA: TGTGCCAGCAGTTTTCTTTTAGGACCCACCAACAATGAGCAGTTCTTC.

This clonotype was detected only a few times. This chain connects TRBV14 to TRBJ2-3; the D is unclear. Trimming shortened V by 1 base and J by 1 base, and 9 bases separated the two germline ends. CDR1 is SGHDN, CDR2 FVKESK, per germline. The CDR3 loop spans 15 amino acids. CDR3 residues: CASSQGNSRTDTQYF. The CDR3 DNA reads TGTGCCAGCAGCCAAGGCAACAGCCGCACAGATACGCAGTATTTT.

For this clonotype: Since a much larger clone is just one base distant, this may be a read error. The chain combines TRBV5-1 with TRBJ2-1; D might be TRBD1 (6 bases). Trimming stripped 4 bases from V and 7 bases from J, with 18 bases between. This CDR3 has 15 amino acids. Looked up from germline, CDR1 is SGHRS and CDR2 is YFSETQ. CDR3 coding DNA: TGCGCCAGCAGCCCGGGACATAACGGCCGTAATGAGCAGTTCTTC. Amino acids: CASSPGHNGRNEQFF.

Many counts were recorded for this clonotype. V is TRBV7-6 and J is TRBJ2-1, with 9 bases identical to TRBD2. The CDR3 covers 15 residues. The V and J ends lost 4 bases and 0 bases, in that order; junction bases with no gene match: 1. The V gene's germline CDR1 is SGHVS and CDR2 FNYEAQ. CDR3 loop: CASSYSGSSYNEQFF. In DNA form, the CDR3 reads TGTGCCAGCAGCTATAGCGGGAGCTCCTACAATGAGCAGTTCTTC.

This clonotype has a handful of counts. V usage is TRBV10-2 and J usage is TRBJ2-5; D gene unclear. Germline V gene data show CDR1 as WSHSY and CDR2 as SAAADI. The CDR3 has 13 amino acids. V was clipped by 2 bases and J by 5 bases, with 9 bases between them. Written as DNA, the CDR3 is TGCGCCAGCAGTGAGGGTACGGCTGAGACCCAGTACTTC. This encodes CASSEGTAETQYF.

This clonotype was picked up one time. This chain links TRBV7-6 with TRBJ1-6; no reliable D call. In germline, CDR1 is SGHVS, CDR2 FNYEAQ. V lost 0 bases and J 6 bases, leaving 3 bases between the germline ends. This CDR3 has 13 amino acids. The CDR3 sequence is CASSLATNSPLHF. The CDR3 nucleotides are TGTGCCAGCAGCTTAGCCACTAATTCACCCCTCCACTTT.

V gene TRBV28 combines with J gene TRBJ2-6; a possible D gene is TRBD1 (6 bases). Germline V lookup: CDR1 MDHEN, CDR2 SYDVKM. V shed 5 bases and J shed 1 base, with 15 bases lying between them. This CDR3 region has 17 residues. The CDR3 loop reads CASSPSGQGSGANVLTF. CDR3 bases: TGTGCCAGCAGTCCCAGTGGGCAGGGGTCTGGGGCCAACGTCCTGACTTTC.

This clonotype occurred a few times. The rearrangement uses TRBV19 and TRBJ2-5; 7 nucleotides match TRBD1. Germline V lookup: CDR1 LNHDA, CDR2 SQIVND (reference sequence). CDR3 length equals 11 residues. The CDR3 here is CATRDRETQYF. CDR3 nucleotide sequence: TGTGCTACACGGGACAGAGAGACCCAGTACTTC.

CDR3 in amino acids: CSARDSTRRDRDYFRNTEAFF. The CDR3 DNA follows: TGCAGTGCTAGAGACTCTACTCGCCGGGACAGGGATTATTTTCGGAACACTGAAGCTTTCTTT. The chain uses TRBV20-1 and TRBJ1-1, with 9 bases matching TRBD1. Per the germline V gene, CDR1 is DFQATT and CDR2 is SNEGSKA (reference sequence). The CDR3 runs 21 residues. The trim removed 0 bases at V and 1 base at J, leaving 21 bases unmatched.

There are a few counts of this clonotype. The chain combines TRBV7-2 with TRBJ1-5; 8 bases match TRBD1. Germline loops: CDR1 SGHTA, CDR2 FQGNSA. There are 15 residues in the CDR3. The V segment lost 7 bases and the J segment 7 bases; nucleotides outside the gene matches: 12. CDR3 coding DNA: TGTGCCAGCAAAGCCACGACAGGGGTTGGCCAGCCCCAGCATTTT. It is translated as CASKATTGVGQPQHF.

This clonotype was seen many times. The chain couples TRBV3-1 to TRBJ2-3; D remains unclear. Germline CDR1 reads LGHDT; CDR2 reads YNNKEL (reference sequence). V lost 4 bases, J lost 6 bases, and 2 bases lay in between. The CDR3 sequence is 10 residues long. Here the CDR3 reads CASSPDTQYF. The CDR3 DNA is TGTGCCAGCAGCCCGGATACGCAGTATTTT.